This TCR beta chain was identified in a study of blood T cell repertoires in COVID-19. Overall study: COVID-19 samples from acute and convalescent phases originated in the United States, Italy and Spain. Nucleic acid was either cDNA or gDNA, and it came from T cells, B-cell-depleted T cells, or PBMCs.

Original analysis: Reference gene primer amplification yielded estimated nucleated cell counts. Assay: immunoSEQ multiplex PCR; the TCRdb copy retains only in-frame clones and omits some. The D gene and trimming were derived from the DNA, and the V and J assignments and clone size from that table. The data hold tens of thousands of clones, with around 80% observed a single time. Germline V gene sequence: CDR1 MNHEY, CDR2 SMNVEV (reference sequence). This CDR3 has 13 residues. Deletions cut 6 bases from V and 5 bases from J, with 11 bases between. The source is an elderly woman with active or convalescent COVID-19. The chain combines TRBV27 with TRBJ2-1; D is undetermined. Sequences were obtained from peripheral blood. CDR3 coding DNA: TGTGCCAGCAGGCGACAACTTGACAATGAGCAGTTCTTC. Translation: CASRRQLDNEQFF.